This TCR beta chain is drawn from a study of cytomegalovirus exposure and HLA in healthy donors. The CDR3 is 14 residues long. The V segment lost 5 bases and the J segment 6 bases; nucleotides outside the gene matches: 8. CDR1 is SGHVS, CDR2 FQNEAQ, per germline. This clone was seen only a few times. Its antigen remains unknown. The repertoire was sequenced with immunoSEQ multiplex PCR; TCRdb's copy has only in-frame clones and lacks some. The sample includes 110,000 or so clones, about 91% of them seen just once. Study-wide points: With high specificity and sensitivity, the classifier reportedly diagnosed cytomegalovirus status. The study listed 164 cytomegalovirus-associated TCR beta chains. The tendency of first-cohort TCR clusters to co-occur in the roughly 130 validation repertoires emerged from a later analysis.

This rearrangement joins TRBV7-8 to TRBJ2-7, with TRBD1 matching 9 bases. Material: PBMCs. The clonotype originates from a man aged 18-30 years in good health and CMV-seronegative. This CDR3 is CASSPGTGSREQYF. The CDR3 DNA reads as TGTGCCAGCAGCCCCGGGACAGGGAGTCGCGAGCAGTACTTC.